This TCR beta chain derives from a study of T cell responses to AZD1222 COVID-19 vaccine. This table comes from immunoSEQ multiplex PCR, and its TCRdb copy is limited to in-frame clones, with some not included. The sample lists approximately 85,000 clones, roughly nine tenths seen once, with around 7.7% in the top ten. The germline gives CDR1 LNHDA, CDR2 SQIVND (reference sequence). V lost 6 bases to trimming and J lost 0 bases, with 20 bases between them. The CDR3 totals 17 residues. Sequences were derived from peripheral blood, sampled on day 0 of AZD1222 vaccination. The receptor was derived from an adult in good health. J is TRBJ1-1 and V is TRBV19, with D unresolved. CDR3 nucleotides: TGTGCCAGTAGCCCCATGTGGGGATCTCGCATGAACACTGAAGCTTTCTTT. It yields the protein CASSPMWGSRMNTEAFF.